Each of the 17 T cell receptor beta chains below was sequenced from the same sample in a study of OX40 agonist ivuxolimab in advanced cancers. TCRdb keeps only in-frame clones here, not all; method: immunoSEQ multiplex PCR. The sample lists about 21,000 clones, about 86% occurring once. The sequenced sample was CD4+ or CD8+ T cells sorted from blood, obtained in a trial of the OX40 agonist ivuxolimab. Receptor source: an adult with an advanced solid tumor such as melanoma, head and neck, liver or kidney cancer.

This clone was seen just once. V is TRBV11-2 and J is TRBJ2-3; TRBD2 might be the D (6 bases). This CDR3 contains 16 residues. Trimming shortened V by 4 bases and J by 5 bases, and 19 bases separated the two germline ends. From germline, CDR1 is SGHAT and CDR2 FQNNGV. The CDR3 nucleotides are TGTGCCAGCAGCTACCCCGGGACTCCCGAAGGAGATACGCAGTATTTT. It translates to CASSYPGTPEGDTQYF.

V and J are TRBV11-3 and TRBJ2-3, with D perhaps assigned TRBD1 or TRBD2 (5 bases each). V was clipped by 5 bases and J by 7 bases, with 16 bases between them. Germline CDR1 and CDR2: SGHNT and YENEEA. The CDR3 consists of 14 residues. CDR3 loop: CASSQRDHTNTQYF. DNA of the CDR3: TGTGCCAGCAGCCAACGGGACCACACGAATACGCAGTATTTT. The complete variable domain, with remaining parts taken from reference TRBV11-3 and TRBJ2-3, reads EAGVVQSPRYKIIEKKQPVAFWCNPISGHNTLYWYLQNLGQGPELLIRYENEEAVDDSQLPKDRFSAERLKGVDSTLKIQPAELGDSAVYLCASSQRDHTNTQYFGPGTRLTVL.

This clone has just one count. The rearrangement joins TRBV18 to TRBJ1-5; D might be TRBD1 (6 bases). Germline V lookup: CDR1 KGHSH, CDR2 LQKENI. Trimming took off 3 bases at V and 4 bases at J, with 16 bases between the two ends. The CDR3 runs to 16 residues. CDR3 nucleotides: TGTGCCAGCTCACCGCCAGGGGTTTCCGCGAATCAGCCCCAGCATTTT. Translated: CASSPPGVSANQPQHF.

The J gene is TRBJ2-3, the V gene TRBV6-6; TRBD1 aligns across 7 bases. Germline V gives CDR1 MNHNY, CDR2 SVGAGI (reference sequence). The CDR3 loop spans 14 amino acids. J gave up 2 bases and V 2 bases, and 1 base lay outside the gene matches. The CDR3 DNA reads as TGTGCCAGCAGTTACGGGACAGACACAGATACGCAGTATTTT. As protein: CASSYGTDTDTQYF.

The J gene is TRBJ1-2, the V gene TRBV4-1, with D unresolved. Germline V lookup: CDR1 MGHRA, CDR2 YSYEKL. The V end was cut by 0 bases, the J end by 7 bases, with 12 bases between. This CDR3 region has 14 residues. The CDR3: CASSQERQARGYTF. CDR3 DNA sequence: TGCGCCAGCAGCCAAGAAAGGCAGGCCCGTGGCTACACCTTC.

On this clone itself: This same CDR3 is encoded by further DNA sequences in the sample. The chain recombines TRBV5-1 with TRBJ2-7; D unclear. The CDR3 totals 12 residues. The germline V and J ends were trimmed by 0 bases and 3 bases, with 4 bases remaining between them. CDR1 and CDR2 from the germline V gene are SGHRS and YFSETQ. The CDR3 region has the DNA TGCGCCAGCAGCTTGGAGGGCTACGAGCAGTACTTC. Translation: CASSLEGYEQYF.

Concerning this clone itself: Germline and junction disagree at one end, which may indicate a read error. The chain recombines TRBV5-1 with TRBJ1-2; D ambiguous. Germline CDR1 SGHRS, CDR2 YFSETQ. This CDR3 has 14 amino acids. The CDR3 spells CAGSLVGDNYGYTF. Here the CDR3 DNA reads TGCGCCGGCAGCTTGGTTGGGGATAACTATGGCTACACCTTC.

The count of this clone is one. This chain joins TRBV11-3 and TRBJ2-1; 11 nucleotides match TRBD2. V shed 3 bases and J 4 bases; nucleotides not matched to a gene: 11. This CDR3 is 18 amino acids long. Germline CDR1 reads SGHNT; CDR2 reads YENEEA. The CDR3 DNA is TGTGCCAGCAGCTTTTGGGTACTAGCGGGAGTCGGTTACAATGAGCAGTTCTTC. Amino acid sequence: CASSFWVLAGVGYNEQFF.

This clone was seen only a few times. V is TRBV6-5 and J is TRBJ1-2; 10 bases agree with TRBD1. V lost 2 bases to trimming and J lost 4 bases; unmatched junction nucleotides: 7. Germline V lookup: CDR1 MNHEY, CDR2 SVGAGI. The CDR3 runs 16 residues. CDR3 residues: CASSYVRTGGGYGYTF. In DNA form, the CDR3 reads TGTGCCAGCAGTTACGTAAGGACAGGGGGTGGCTATGGCTACACCTTC.

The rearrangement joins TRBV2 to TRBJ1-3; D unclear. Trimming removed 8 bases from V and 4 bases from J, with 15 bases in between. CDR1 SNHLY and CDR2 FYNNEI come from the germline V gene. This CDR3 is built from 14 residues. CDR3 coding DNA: TGTGCCAGCGCCCGGGAACGCGGAGGAAACACCATATATTTT. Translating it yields CASARERGGNTIYF.

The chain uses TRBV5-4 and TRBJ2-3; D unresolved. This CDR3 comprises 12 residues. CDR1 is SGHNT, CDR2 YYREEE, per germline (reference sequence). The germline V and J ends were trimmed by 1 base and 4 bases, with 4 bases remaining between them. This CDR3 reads CASSLYPDTQYF. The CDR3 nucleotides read TGTGCCAGCAGCTTGTATCCAGATACGCAGTATTTT.

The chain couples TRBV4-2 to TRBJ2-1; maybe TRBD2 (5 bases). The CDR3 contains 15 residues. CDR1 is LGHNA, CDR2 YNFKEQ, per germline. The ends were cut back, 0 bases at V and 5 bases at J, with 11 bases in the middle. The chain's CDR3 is CASSQDLLDDNEQFF. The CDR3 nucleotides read TGTGCCAGCAGCCAAGATTTACTAGATGACAATGAGCAGTTCTTC.

For the CDR3, the DNA is TGTGCCAGCAGTTACTCGATCTTAGGGTCCTACGAGCAGTACTTC. Translating gives CASSYSILGSYEQYF. The V gene is TRBV6-5, the J gene TRBJ2-7; no clear D gene. This CDR3 contains 15 residues. V lost 0 bases and J 1 base, leaving 10 bases between the germline ends. Per the germline V gene, CDR1 is MNHEY and CDR2 is SVGAGI.

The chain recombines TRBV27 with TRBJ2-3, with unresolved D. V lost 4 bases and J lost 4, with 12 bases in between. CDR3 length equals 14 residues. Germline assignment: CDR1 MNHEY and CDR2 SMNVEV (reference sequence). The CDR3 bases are TGTGCCAGCAGTTCCGATCGACGTGCAGATACGCAGTATTTT. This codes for CASSSDRRADTQYF.

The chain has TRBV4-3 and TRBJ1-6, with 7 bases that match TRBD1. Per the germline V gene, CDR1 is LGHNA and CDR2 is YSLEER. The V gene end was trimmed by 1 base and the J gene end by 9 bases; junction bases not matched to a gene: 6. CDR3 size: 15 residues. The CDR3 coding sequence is TGCGCCAGCAGCCAAGTGTCGGGACAGATTTCACCCCTCCACTTT. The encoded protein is CASSQVSGQISPLHF.

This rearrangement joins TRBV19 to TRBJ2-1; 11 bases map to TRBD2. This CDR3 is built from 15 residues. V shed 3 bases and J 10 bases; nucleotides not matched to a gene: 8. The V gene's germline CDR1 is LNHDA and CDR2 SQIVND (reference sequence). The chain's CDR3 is CASSIGLAGGTEQFF. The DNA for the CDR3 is TGTGCCAGTAGTATTGGGCTAGCGGGGGGTACGGAGCAGTTCTTC.

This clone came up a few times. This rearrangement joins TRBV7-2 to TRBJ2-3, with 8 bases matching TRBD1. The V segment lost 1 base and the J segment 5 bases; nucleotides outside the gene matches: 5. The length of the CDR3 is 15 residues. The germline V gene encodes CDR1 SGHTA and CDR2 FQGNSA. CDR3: CASSLVDRAQDTQYF. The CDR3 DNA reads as TGTGCCAGCAGCTTAGTGGACAGGGCCCAAGATACGCAGTATTTT.